A single sample gave rise to the 6 T cell receptor beta chains below, sequenced in a study of shared clonotypes between healthy human individuals (dated by TCRdb to 2019 to 2021). Libraries were constructed by the immunoSEQ multiplex PCR assay. TCRdb retrieved this table from immuneACCESS and kept in-frame rearrangements only. Not all clones are present; in checked studies, unresolved V genes account for under half, and no reason is known for the remainder. In this sample the table shows 600,000 to 750,000 clones, roughly 91% of which occur a single time. The ten largest clones represent 30% to 40% of the sample. The sequencing sample was made of memory CD8+ T cells from PBMCs. The label giving this sample's cell subset or site can be read as: CD45RO+ cells pooled with CCR7-negative TemRA cells. These receptors all come from a man aged 18 to 30 in good health. Some clones in this sample may be carry-over from other donors' samples.

The chain joins TRBV27 to TRBJ2-7; 8 nucleotides align to TRBD1. Germline lookup yields CDR1 MNHEY and CDR2 SMNVEV (reference sequence). The ends lost 6 bases at V and 0 bases at J; junction bases unmatched: 1. This CDR3 spans 13 amino acids. CDR3 amino acids: CASRDRASYEQYF. In nucleotides, the CDR3 is TGTGCCAGCAGGGACAGGGCCTCCTACGAGCAGTACTTC.

This clone was observed a single time. The V and J genes are TRBV25-1 and TRBJ2-1; D not resolved. The CDR3 runs 15 residues. V lost 3 bases, J lost 0 bases, and 9 bases lay in between. Germline CDR1 and CDR2: MGHDK and SYGVNS. CDR3 sequence reads: CASSDPANSYNEQFF. The CDR3 nucleotides read TGTGCCAGCAGTGATCCAGCGAACTCCTACAATGAGCAGTTCTTC.

The V gene is TRBV4-1, the J gene TRBJ2-3; D unclear. From germline, CDR1 is MGHRA and CDR2 YSYEKL. This CDR3 has 16 residues. Deletions cut 0 bases from V and 2 bases from J, with 12 bases between. CDR3 amino acids: CASSQDSRYTTDTQYF. CDR3 nucleotides: TGCGCCAGCAGCCAAGATAGCAGGTATACCACAGATACGCAGTATTTT.

This sequence joins TRBV29-1 and TRBJ2-1, with 7 bases aligning to TRBD1. Per germline, CDR1 SQVTM and CDR2 ANQGSEA. The V gene end was trimmed by 5 bases and the J gene end by 4 bases; junction bases not matched to a gene: 8. The CDR3 spans 14 residues. Here the CDR3 reads CSVNGGQSYNEQFF. In nucleotides, the CDR3 is TGCAGCGTTAATGGGGGACAGAGTTACAATGAGCAGTTCTTC.

The chain carries TRBV28 and TRBJ2-1, with D uncertain. V was clipped by 3 bases and J by 5 bases, with 14 bases between them. Germline V gene sequence: CDR1 MDHEN, CDR2 SYDVKM. CDR3 length equals 15 residues. Here the CDR3 DNA reads TGTGCCAGCAGTTTTGCCCCTCCAGGTGACAATGAGCAGTTCTTC. This sequence encodes CASSFAPPGDNEQFF.

V is TRBV13 and J is TRBJ1-1, with no clear D. This CDR3 spans 15 amino acids. Deletions cut 5 bases from V and 3 bases from J, with 16 bases between. Germline V lookup: CDR1 PRHDT, CDR2 FYEKMQ (reference sequence). CDR3 in amino acids: CASSQGPRRDTEAFF. CDR3 nucleotide sequence: TGTGCCAGCAGCCAAGGACCCCGACGGGACACTGAAGCTTTCTTT.